Sequencing of this T cell receptor beta chain was carried out in a study of cytomegalovirus exposure and HLA in healthy donors. The CDR3 contains 17 residues. The V and J ends lost 2 bases and 2 bases, in that order; junction bases with no gene match: 8. Germline-derived CDR1 and CDR2 are KGHSH and LQKENI. The primer mix had 60 Vbeta and 13 Jbeta primers. Here immunoSEQ multiplex PCR was the method, and the copy in TCRdb shows in-frame clones only, minus some. The sample shows roughly 200,000 clones, around three quarters of them seen only once. Material: PBMCs. The chain carries TRBV18 and TRBJ2-1; 8 positions agree with TRBD2. The TCR was taken from a woman aged 25 to 45 in good health and CMV-seronegative. CDR3 sequence (DNA): TGTGCCAGCTCACCAAAAAGAGCGGGGGTCACCTACAATGAGCAGTTCTTC. It is translated as CASSPKRAGVTYNEQFF.